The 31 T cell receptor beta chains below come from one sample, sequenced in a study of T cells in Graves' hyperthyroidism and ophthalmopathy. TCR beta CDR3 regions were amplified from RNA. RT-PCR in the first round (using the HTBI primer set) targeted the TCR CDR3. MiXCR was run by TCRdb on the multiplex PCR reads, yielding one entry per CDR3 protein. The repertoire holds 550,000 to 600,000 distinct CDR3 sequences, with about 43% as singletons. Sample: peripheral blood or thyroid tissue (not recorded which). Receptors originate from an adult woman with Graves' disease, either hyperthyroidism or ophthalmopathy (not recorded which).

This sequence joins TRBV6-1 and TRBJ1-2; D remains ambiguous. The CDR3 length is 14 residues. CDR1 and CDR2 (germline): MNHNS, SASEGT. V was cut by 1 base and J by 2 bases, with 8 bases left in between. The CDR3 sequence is CASSEVIGNYGYTF. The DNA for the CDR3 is TGTGCCAGCAGTGAAGTTATCGGAAACTATGGCTACACCTTC.

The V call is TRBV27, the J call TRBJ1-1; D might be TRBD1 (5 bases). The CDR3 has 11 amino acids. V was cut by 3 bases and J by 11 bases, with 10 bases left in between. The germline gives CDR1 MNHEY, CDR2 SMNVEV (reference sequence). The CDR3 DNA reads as TGTGCCAGCAGTTTGTCTGGGGGGGCTTTCTTT. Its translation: CASSLSGGAFF.

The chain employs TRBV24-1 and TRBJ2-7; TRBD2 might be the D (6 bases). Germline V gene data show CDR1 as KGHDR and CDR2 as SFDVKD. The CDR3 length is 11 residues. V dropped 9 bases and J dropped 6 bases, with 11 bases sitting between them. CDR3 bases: TGTGCCACCTCTAAGGGAGGCGAGCAGTACTTC. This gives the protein CATSKGGEQYF.

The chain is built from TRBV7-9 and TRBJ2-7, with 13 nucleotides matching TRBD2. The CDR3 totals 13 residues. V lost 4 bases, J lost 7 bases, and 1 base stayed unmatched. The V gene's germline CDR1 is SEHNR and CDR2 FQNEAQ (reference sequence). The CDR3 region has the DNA TGTGCCAGCAGCTGGACTAGCGGGAGAGAGCAGTACTTC. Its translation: CASSWTSGREQYF.

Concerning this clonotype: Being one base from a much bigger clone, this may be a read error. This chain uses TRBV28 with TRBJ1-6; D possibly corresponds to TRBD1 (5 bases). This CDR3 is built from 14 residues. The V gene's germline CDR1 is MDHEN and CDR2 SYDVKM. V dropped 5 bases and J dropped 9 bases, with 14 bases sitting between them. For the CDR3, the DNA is TGTGCCAGCAGTAACCAGGGAAATATTTCACCCCTCCACTTT. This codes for CASSNQGNISPLHF.

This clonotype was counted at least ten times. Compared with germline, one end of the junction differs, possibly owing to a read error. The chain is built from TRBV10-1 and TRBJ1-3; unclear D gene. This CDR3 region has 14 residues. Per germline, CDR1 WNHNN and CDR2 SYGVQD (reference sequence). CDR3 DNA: TGCGCCAGCAGTCAGTCTTCCTCTGGAAACACCATATATTTT. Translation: CASSQSSSGNTIYF.

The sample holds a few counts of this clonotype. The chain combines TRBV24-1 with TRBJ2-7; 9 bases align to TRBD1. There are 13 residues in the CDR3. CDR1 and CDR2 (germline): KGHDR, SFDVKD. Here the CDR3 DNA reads TGTGCTAGAGACCCGACAGGGGGGCACGAGCAGTACTTC. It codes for CARDPTGGHEQYF.

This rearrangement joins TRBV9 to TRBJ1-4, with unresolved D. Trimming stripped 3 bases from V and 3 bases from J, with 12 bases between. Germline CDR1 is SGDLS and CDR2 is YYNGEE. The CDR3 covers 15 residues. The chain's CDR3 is CASSGSPGSNEKLFF. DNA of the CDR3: TGTGCCAGCAGCGGTAGCCCGGGGTCTAATGAAAAACTGTTTTTT.

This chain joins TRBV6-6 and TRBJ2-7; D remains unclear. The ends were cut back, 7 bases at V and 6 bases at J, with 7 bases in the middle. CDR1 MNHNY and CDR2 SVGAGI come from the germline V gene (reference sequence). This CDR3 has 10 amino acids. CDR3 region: CASNPLEQYF. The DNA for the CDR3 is TGTGCCAGCAACCCCCTCGAGCAGTACTTC.

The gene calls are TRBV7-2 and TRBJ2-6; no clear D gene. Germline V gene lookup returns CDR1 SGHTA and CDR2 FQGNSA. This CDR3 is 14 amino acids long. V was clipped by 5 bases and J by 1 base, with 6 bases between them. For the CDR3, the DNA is TGTGCCAGCAGCACCATTTCTGGGGCCAACGTCCTGACTTTC. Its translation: CASSTISGANVLTF.

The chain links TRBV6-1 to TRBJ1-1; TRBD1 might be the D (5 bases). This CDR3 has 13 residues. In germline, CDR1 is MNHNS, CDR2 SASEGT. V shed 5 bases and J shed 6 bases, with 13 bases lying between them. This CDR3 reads CASSIPRGAEAFF. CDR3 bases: TGTGCCAGCAGTATTCCAAGGGGAGCTGAAGCTTTCTTT.

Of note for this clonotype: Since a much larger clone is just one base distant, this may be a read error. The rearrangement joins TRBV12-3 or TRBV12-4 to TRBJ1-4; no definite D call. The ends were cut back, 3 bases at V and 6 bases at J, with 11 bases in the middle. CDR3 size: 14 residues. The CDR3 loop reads CASSFLRNYEKLFF. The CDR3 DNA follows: TGTGCCAGCAGTTTTTTACGTAACTATGAAAAACTGTTTTTT.

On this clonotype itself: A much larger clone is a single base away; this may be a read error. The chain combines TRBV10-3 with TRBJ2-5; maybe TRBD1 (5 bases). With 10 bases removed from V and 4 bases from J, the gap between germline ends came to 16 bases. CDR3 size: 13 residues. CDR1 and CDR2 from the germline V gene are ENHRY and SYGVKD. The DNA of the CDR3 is TGTGCCAACAATACCAGGGTCGGAGAGACCCAGTACTTC. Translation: CANNTRVGETQYF.

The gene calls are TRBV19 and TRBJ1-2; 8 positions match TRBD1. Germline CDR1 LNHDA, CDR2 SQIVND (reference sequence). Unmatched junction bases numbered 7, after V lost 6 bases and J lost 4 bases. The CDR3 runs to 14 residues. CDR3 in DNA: TGTGCCAGTAGGGACGACAGGGGCGTCTATGGCTACACCTTC. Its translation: CASRDDRGVYGYTF.

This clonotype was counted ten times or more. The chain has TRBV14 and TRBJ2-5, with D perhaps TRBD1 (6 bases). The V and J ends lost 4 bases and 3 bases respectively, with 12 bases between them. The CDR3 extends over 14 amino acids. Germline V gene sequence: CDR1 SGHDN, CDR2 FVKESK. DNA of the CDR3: TGTGCCAGCAGCCGGACAGCCTGGAAAGAGACCCAGTACTTC. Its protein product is CASSRTAWKETQYF.

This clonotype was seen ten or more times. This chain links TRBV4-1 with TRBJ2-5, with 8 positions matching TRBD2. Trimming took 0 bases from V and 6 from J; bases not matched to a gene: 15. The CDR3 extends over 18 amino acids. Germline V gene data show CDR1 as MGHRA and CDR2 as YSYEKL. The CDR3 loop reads CASSQERLTGGPRKTQYF. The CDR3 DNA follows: TGCGCCAGCAGCCAAGAGAGGTTGACGGGAGGGCCTAGGAAGACCCAGTACTTC.

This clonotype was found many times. The DNA for the CDR3 is TGTGCCATCAGCCCTACGGACAGAAATTCACCCCTCCACTTT. Protein product: CAISPTDRNSPLHF. The rearrangement links TRBV10-3 to TRBJ1-6; D may be TRBD1 (6 bases). The germline V gene has CDR1 ENHRY and CDR2 SYGVKD. The length of the CDR3 is 14 residues. Trimming removed 6 bases at V and 7 bases at J, with 13 bases between.

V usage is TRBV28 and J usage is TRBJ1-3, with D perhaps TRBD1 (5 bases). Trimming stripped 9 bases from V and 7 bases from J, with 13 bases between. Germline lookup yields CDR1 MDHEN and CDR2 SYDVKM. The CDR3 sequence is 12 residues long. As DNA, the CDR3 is TGTGCCAGTACGGGGCAGCAGAACACCATATATTTT. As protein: CASTGQQNTIYF.

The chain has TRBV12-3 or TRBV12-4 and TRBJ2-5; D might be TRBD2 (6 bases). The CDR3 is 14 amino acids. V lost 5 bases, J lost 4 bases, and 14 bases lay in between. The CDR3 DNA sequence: TGTGCCAGCAGTACGGGGACTGGGGGAGAGACCCAGTACTTC. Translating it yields CASSTGTGGETQYF.

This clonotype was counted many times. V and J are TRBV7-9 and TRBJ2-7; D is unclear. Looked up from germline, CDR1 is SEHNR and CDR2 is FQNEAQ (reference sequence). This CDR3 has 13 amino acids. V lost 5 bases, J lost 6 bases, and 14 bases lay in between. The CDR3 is CASSELDIGEQYF. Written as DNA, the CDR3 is TGTGCCAGCAGCGAACTCGACATCGGCGAGCAGTACTTC.

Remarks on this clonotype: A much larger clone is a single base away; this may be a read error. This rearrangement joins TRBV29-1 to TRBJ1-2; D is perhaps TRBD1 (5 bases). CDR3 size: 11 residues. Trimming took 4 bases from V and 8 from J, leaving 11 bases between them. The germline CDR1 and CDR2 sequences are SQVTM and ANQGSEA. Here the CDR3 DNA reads TGCAGCGTTGTAGCGGGGGGAGGCTACACCTTC. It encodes CSVVAGGGYTF.

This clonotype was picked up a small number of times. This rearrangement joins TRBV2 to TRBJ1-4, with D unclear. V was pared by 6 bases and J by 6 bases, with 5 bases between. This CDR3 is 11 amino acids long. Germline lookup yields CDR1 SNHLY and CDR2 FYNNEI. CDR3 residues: CASRGDEKLFF. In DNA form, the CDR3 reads TGTGCCAGCAGGGGAGATGAAAAACTGTTTTTT.

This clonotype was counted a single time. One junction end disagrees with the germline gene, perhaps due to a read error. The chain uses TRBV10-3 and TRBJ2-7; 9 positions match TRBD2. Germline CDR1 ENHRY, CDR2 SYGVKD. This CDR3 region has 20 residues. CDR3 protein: CASSSTLLRMAGGLPYEQYF. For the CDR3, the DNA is TGTGCCAGCAGTTCCACCCTCCTAAGGATGGCGGGAGGGCTTCCCTACGAGCAGTACTTC.

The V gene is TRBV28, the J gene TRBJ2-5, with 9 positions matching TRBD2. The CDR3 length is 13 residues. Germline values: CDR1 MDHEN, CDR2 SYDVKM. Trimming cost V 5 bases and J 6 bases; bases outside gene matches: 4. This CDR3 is CASSAGGGKTQYF. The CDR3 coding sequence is TGTGCCAGCAGTGCGGGGGGGGGCAAGACCCAGTACTTC. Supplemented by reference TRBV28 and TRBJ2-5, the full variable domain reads DVKVTQSSRYLVKRTGEKVFLECVQDMDHENMFWYRQDPGLGLRLIYFSYDVKMKEKGDIPEGYSVSREKKERFSLILESASTNQTSMYLCASSAGGGKTQYFGPGTRLLVL.

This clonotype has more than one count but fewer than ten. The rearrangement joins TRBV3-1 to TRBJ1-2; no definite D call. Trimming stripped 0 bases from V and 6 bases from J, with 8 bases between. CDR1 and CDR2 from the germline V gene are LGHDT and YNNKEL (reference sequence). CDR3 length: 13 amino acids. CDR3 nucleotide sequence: TGTGCCAGCAGCCAAGATGGGCTAAATGGCTACACCTTC. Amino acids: CASSQDGLNGYTF.

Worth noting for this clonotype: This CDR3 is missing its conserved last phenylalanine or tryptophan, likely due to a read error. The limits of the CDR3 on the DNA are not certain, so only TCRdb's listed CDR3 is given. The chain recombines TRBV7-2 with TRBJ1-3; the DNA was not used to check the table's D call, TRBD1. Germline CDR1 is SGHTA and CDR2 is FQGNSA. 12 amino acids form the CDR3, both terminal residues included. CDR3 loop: CASSLGGGQDHT.

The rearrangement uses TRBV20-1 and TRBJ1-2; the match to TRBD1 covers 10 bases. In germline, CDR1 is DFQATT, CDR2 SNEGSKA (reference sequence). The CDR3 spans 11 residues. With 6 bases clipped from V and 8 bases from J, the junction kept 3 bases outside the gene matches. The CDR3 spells CSAGQGEGYTF. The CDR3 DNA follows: TGCAGTGCCGGACAGGGGGAGGGCTACACCTTC.

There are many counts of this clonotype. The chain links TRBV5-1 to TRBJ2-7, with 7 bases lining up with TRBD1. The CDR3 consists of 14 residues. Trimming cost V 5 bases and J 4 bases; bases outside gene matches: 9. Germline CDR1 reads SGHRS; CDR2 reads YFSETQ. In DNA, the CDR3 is TGCGCCAGCAGGTCTACAGGGGCTCCATACGAGCAGTACTTC. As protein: CASRSTGAPYEQYF.

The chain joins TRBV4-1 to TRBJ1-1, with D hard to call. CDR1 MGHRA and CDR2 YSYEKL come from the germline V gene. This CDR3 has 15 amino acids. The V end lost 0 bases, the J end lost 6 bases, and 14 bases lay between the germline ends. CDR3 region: CASSQDSSGSAEAFF. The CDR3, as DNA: TGCGCCAGCAGCCAAGATAGTTCGGGTAGCGCTGAAGCTTTCTTT.

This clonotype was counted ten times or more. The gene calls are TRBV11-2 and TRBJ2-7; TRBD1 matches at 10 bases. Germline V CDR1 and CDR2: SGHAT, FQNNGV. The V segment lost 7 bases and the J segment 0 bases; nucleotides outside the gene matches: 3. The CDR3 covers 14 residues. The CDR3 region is CASKRDRGSYEQYF. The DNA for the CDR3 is TGTGCCAGCAAGAGGGACAGGGGCTCCTACGAGCAGTACTTC.

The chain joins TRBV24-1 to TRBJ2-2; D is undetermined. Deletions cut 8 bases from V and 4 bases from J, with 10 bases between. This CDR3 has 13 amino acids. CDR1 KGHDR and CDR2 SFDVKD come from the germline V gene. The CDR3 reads CATKRDFTGELFF. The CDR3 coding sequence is TGTGCCACCAAAAGGGATTTCACCGGGGAGCTGTTTTTT.